The present TCR beta chain was sequenced within a study of cytomegalovirus exposure and HLA in healthy donors. PCR was performed using 60 Vbeta and 13 Jbeta primers. Data came from immunoSEQ multiplex PCR; TCRdb stores just in-frame clones and leaves some out. Of over 70,000 clones listed, more than 70% are singletons. This clone was seen more than once but under ten times. The source of this sequence is a male donor in good health and CMV-seropositive. The sequenced sample consisted of PBMCs.

CDR3 protein: CASSRQQETQYF. The DNA for the CDR3 is TGTGCCAGCAGTCGACAGCAAGAGACCCAGTACTTC. The chain recombines TRBV5-4 with TRBJ2-5, with TRBD1 as a possible D gene (5 bases). With 5 bases removed from V and 2 bases from J, the gap between germline ends came to 7 bases. The germline V gene has CDR1 SGHNT and CDR2 YYREEE (reference sequence). This CDR3 is 12 amino acids long. The entire variable domain, with the rest obtained from reference TRBV5-4 and TRBJ2-5, is as follows: ETGVTQSPTHLIKTRGQQVTLRCSSQSGHNTVSWYQQALGQGPQFIFQYYREEENGRGNFPPRFSGLQFPNYSSELNVNALELDDSALYLCASSRQQETQYFGPGTRLLVL.